This T cell receptor (beta chain) was documented in a study of blood T cell repertoires in COVID-19. On the study more broadly: Samples representing acute and convalescent COVID-19 were sourced from the United States, Italy and Spain. PBMCs, B-cell-depleted T cells, or T cells provided the cDNA or gDNA that made up the material.

The authors' processing: Reference gene primer amplification gave estimated nucleated cell counts. TCRdb keeps only in-frame clones here, not all; method: immunoSEQ multiplex PCR. That table gives V, J and clone size, and the DNA gave D and trimming. This sample has 53,000 or so clones; about 78% occur once, and the top ten carry around 21%. Sample: peripheral blood. The sequence was collected from a man aged 50-60 years with active or convalescent COVID-19.

The CDR3: CASSVVAGGNEQFF. CDR3 coding DNA: TGTGCCAGCAGCGTAGTAGCGGGGGGCAATGAGCAGTTCTTC. This chain uses TRBV9 with TRBJ2-1, with TRBD2 matching 10 bases. This CDR3 is built from 14 residues. The ends lost 0 bases at V and 6 bases at J; junction bases unmatched: 0. Germline lookup yields CDR1 SGDLS and CDR2 YYNGEE.